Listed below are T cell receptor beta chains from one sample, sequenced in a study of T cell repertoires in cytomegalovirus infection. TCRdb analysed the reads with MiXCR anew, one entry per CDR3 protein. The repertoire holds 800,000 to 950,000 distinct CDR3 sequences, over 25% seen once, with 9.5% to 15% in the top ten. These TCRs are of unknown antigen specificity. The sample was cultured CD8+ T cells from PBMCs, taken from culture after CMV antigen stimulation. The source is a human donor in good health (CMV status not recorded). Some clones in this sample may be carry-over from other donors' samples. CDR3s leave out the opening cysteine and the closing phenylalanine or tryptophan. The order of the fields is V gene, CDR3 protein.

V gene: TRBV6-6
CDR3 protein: ASFLGGGTEAF

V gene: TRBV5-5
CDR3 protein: ASSLEVRVPTDTQY

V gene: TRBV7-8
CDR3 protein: ARSLEGEGTEAF

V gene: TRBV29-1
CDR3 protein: SVERGDRNTGELF

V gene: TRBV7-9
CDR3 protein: ASSPVATTDTQY

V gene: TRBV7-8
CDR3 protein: ASSVRGGGERATNKKLF

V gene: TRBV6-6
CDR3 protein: ASRKTVTATNEKLF

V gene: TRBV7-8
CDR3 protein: ASSLVSSSITEPQH

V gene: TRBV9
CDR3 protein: ASSAGGVKNIQY

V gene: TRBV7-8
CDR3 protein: ASSLGIPETNTGELF

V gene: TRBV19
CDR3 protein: ASSIDRDRGPHQPQH

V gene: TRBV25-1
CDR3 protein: ASSESDRVSGNTIY

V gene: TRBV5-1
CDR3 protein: ASSLGATGASTEAF

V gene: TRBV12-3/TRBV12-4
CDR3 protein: ASELMGETEAF

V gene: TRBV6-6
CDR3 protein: ASRSRDNISASGNTIY

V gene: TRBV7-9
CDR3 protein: ASMGQIETQY

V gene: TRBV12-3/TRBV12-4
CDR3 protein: ASSLNRFPYEQY

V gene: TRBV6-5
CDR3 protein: ASSYRGSYNEQF

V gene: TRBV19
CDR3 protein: ASDMGAGFTEAF

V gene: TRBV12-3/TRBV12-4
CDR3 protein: ASRIPDLTDTQY

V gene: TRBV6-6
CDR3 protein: ASSGMGAVTYEQY

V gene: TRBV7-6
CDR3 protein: ASPSGLGTGELF

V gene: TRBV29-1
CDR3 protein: SVSGTGNLVAGELF

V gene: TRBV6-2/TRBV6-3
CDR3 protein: ASLRAYSTDTQH

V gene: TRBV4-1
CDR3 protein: ASSQERGGYNEQF

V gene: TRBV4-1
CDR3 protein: ASSGGHTVEAF

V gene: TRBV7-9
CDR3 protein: ASRPLGAKLSYNEQF

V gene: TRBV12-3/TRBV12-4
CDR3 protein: ATASGGISSYNEQF

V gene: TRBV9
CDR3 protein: ASSERGSANEQF

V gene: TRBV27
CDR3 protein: ASRSGANTGELF

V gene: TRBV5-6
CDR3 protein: ASSLRPGSNQPQH

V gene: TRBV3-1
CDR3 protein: ASSQAWTVQETQY

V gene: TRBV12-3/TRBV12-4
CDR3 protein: ASSPQRTGNTIY

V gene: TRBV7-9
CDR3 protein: ASSLEGQGSGYT

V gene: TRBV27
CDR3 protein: ATRDSSYEQY

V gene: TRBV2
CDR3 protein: ASIGGGRHEQY

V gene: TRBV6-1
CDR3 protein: ASSILLSEGQETQY

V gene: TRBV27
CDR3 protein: ASSFRSRRTDTQY

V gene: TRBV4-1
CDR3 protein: ASSQVSGGGDNGYT

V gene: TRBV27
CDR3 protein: ASSFQRGRQETQY

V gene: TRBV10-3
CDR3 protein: AIMDVNRELF

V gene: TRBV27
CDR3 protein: ASSLDPDRTQVYEQY

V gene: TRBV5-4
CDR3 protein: ASSSGGARTDTQY

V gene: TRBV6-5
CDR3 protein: ASRENYEQY

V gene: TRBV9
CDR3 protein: ASSAPRAPDFMGYT

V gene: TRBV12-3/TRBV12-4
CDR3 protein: ASSSETEEDEQF

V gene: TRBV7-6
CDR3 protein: ASSSRSGLAAASTADTQY

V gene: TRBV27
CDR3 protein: ASSWIWAGRTPYNEQF

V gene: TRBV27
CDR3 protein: ASTPGGFAGELF

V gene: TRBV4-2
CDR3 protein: ASSQDGVGGQPQH

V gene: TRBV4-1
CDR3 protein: ASSPPGGSDQPQH

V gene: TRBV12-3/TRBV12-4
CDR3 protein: ASLGRGVDTQY

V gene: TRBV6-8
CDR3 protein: ASDQGVKAF

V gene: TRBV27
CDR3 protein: ANSFLSSYNEQF

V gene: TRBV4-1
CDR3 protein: ASSQGAAGSSYEQY